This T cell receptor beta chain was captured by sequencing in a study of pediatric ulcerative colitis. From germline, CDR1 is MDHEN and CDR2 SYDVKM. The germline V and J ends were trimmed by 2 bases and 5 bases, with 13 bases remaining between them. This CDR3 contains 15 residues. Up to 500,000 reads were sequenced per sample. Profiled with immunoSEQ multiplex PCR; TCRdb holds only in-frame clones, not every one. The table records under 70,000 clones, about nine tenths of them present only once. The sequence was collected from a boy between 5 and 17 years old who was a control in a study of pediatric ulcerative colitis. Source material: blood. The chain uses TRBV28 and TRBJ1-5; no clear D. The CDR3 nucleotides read TGTGCCAGCAGTTTACTCAGGACCGGGTATCAGCCCCAGCATTTT. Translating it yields CASSLLRTGYQPQHF.